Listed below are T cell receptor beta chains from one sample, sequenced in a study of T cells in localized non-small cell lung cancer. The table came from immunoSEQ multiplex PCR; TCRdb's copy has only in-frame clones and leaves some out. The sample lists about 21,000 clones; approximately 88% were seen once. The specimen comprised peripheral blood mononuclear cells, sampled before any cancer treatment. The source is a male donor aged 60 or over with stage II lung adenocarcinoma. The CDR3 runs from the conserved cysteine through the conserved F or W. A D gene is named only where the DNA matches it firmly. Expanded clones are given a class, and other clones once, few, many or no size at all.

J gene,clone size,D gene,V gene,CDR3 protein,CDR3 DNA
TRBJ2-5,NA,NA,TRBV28,CATLLDVSGVETQYF,TGTGCCACCCTCCTGGACGTGTCGGGAGTTGAGACCCAGTACTTC
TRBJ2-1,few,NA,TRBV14,CASSHELAPYNEQFF,TGTGCCAGCAGCCACGAGCTAGCACCCTACAATGAGCAGTTCTTC
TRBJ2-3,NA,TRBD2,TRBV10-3,CAISVGRTSGRDGAYTDTQYF,TGTGCCATCAGTGTCGGGAGGACTAGCGGGAGAGACGGGGCTTACACAGATACGCAGTATTTT
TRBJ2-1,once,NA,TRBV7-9,CASSFSGNEQFF,TGTGCCAGCAGCTTTTCAGGGAATGAGCAGTTCTTC
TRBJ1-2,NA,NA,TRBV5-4,CASSWGDGTAIF,NA
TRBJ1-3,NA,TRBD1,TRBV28,CASSPTGVMNTIYF,TGTGCCAGCAGCCCAACAGGGGTTATGAACACCATATATTTT
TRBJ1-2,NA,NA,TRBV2,CASSEPGRSGYTF,TGTGCCAGCAGTGAACCGGGACGAAGTGGCTACACCTTC
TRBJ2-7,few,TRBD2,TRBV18,CASSPSSREGRYEQYF,TGTGCCAGCTCACCAAGTTCGCGGGAGGGCCGCTACGAGCAGTACTTC
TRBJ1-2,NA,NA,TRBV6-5,CASSPGANYGYTF,TGTGCCAGCAGCCCCGGGGCTAACTATGGCTACACCTTC
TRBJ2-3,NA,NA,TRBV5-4,CASSLGHLPDTQYF,TGTGCCAGCAGCTTGGGGCACTTGCCAGATACGCAGTATTTT
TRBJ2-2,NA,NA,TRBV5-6,CASSSQQELFF,TGTGCCAGCAGCTCACAACAGGAGCTGTTTTTT
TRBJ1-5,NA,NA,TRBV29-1,CSVVVGAAGNQPQHF,TGCAGCGTTGTTGTGGGCGCCGCCGGCAATCAGCCCCAGCATTTT
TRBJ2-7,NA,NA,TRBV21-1,CASSKDGSRQGVLIYEQYF,TGTGCCAGCAGCAAAGATGGTTCCAGGCAGGGGGTTTTAATCTACGAGCAGTACTTC
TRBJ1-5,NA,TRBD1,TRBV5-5,CASSTGTGFYQPQHF,TGTGCCAGCAGCACCGGGACAGGGTTTTATCAGCCCCAGCATTTT
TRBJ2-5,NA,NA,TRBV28,CASSLSVASLQETQYF,TGTGCCAGCAGTTTATCGGTAGCGAGCCTTCAAGAGACCCAGTACTTC
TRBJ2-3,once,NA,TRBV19,CASWGRSDTDTQYF,TGTGCCTCTTGGGGCAGGTCCGACACAGATACGCAGTATTTT
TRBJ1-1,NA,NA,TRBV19,CASSIGLRSEAFF,TGTGCCAGTAGTATTGGATTGAGGTCTGAAGCTTTCTTT
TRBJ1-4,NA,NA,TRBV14,CASSQGSGRGTNEKLFF,TGTGCCAGCAGCCAAGGATCGGGCCGTGGGACTAATGAAAAACTGTTTTTT
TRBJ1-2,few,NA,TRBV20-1,CSPKRGRGYTF,TGCAGCCCGAAGAGGGGTCGGGGCTACACCTTC
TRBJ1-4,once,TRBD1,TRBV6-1,CASSIMGQDGEKLFF,TGTGCCAGCAGCATTATGGGACAGGACGGGGAAAAACTGTTTTTT
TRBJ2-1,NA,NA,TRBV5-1,CASSLERGEGLYNEQFF,TGCGCCAGCAGCTTGGAACGGGGTGAGGGCCTTTACAATGAGCAGTTCTTC
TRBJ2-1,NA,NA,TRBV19,CASRAVSAFTSEQFF,TGTGCCAGTAGGGCCGTGTCGGCGTTCACCAGTGAGCAGTTCTTC
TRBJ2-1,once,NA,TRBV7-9,CASSSTRGYNEQFF,TGTGCCAGCAGCTCGACTAGGGGGTACAATGAGCAGTTCTTC
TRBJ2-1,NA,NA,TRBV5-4,CASSPKGTLDNEQFF,TGTGCCAGCAGCCCCAAGGGTACCTTGGACAATGAGCAGTTCTTC
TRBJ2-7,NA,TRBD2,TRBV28,CASSPAGVGQGEQYF,TGTGCCAGCAGTCCTGCGGGAGTGGGGCAAGGCGAGCAGTACTTC
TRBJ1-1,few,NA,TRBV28,CAISSEGWRGLAAFF,TGTGCCATCTCTTCCGAGGGGTGGCGGGGGCTGGCAGCTTTCTTT
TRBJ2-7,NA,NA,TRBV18,CASSPPPIEQYF,TGTGCCAGCTCACCCCCCCCGATAGAGCAGTACTTC
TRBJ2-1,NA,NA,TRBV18,CASSQLGREQFF,TGTGCCAGCTCGCAACTAGGGCGGGAGCAGTTCTTC
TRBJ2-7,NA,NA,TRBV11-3,CASSSAHSYEQYF,TGTGCCAGCAGCTCCGCACATTCCTACGAGCAGTACTTC
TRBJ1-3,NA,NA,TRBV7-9,CASSPQGTHSGNTIYF,TGTGCCAGCAGCCCCCAAGGGACACACTCTGGAAACACCATATATTTT
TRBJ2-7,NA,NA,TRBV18,CASSQTPPYEQYF,TGTGCCAGCTCACAAACCCCCCCGTACGAGCAGTACTTC
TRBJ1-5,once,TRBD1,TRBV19,CASTDRAGTGANQPQHF,TGTGCCAGTACCGATCGGGCGGGGACAGGGGCCAATCAGCCCCAGCATTTT
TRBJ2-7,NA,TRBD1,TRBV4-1,CASSQTGQEYEQYF,TGCGCCAGCAGCCAAACGGGACAGGAGTACGAGCAGTACTTC
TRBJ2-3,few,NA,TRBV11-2,CASSPGTPLAQYF,TGTGCCAGCAGCCCCGGGACTCCCCTGGCGCAGTATTTT
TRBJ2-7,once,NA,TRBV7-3,CASSLSPVSPYEQYF,TGTGCCAGCAGCTTATCTCCGGTCAGCCCCTACGAGCAGTACTTC
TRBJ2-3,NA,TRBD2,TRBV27,CASTSSGRAGADTQYF,TGTGCCAGCACCAGTAGCGGGAGGGCCGGAGCAGATACGCAGTATTTT
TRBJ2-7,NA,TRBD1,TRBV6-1,CASKRDWTGDREQYF,TGTGCCAGCAAGCGTGATTGGACAGGGGATCGGGAGCAGTACTTC
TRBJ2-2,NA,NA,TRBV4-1,CASSPPLWRGTGELFF,TGCGCCAGCAGCCCCCCTCTCTGGAGGGGCACCGGGGAGCTGTTTTTT
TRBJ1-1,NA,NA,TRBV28,CASRQPSGNTEAFF,TGTGCCAGCCGCCAACCCTCAGGGAACACTGAAGCTTTCTTT
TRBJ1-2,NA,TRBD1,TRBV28,CASSSMTGPGYTF,TGTGCCAGCAGTTCTATGACAGGGCCTGGCTACACCTTC
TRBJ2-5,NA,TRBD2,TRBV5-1,CASSEIAGVGETQYF,TGCGCCAGCAGTGAGATAGCGGGAGTTGGAGAGACCCAGTACTTC
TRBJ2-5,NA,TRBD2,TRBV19,CASSAGTSGRAETQYF,TGTGCCAGTAGTGCAGGGACTAGCGGGAGGGCGGAGACCCAGTACTTC
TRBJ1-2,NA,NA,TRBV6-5,CASRESSYGYTF,TGTGCCAGCAGGGAGAGTTCCTATGGCTACACCTTC
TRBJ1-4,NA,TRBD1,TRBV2,CASSAPGQGNEKLFF,TGTGCCAGCAGTGCCCCGGGACAGGGAAATGAAAAACTGTTTTTT
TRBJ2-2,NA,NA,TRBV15,CATSRRYVIRGDTGELFF,TGTGCCACCAGCAGACGGTATGTGATAAGGGGTGACACCGGGGAGCTGTTTTTT
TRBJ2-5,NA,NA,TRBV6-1,CASSEIFFQETQYF,TGTGCCAGCAGTGAAATCTTCTTCCAAGAGACCCAGTACTTC
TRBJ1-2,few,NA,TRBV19,CASSSDRRPYGYTF,TGTGCCAGTAGTTCGGATCGACGGCCCTATGGCTACACCTTC
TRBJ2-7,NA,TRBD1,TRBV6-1,CASSLRDRGYEQYF,TGTGCCAGCAGCCTTCGGGACAGGGGATACGAGCAGTACTTC
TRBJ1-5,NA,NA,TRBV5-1,CASSLGTGDQPQHF,TGCGCCAGCAGCTTGGGAACCGGGGATCAGCCCCAGCATTTT